This T cell receptor (beta chain) was found in a study of T cell changes during pregnancy in multiple sclerosis. The CDR3 contains 14 residues. J gave up 2 bases and V 5 bases, and 2 bases lay outside the gene matches. Germline CDR1 and CDR2: MDHEN and SYDVKM. In its sample, this clone was seen a few times. Profiling relied on immunoSEQ multiplex PCR, and the TCRdb table lists in-frame clones only, not all of them. The data contain some 80,000 clones, over 85% of them singletons. The clonotype was recovered from a female donor with multiple sclerosis, enrolled in a pregnancy study. Sequenced material: CD4+ T cells from peripheral blood mononuclear cells, taken after pregnancy. V and J are TRBV28 and TRBJ1-1, with 10 bases identical to TRBD1. The CDR3 loop reads CASSDRGLNTEAFF. In nucleotides, the CDR3 is TGTGCCAGCAGTGACAGGGGGCTCAACACTGAAGCTTTCTTT.